This is a list of T cell receptor beta chains from one sample in a study of cytomegalovirus exposure and HLA in healthy donors. Profiling relied on immunoSEQ multiplex PCR, and the TCRdb table lists in-frame clones only, not all of them. The sample has more than 110,000 clones; the top ten hold roughly 3%. Sequencing was performed on PBMCs. The receptors originated from a middle-aged man in good health and CMV-seronegative. CDR3s include the opening cysteine and the closing phenylalanine or tryptophan. The order of the fields is D gene, J gene, clone size, V gene, CDR3 DNA, CDR3 protein. The D gene is left open where the match is weak. The size field is filled for only some rows; it gives once, few, many or a size class.

D gene: TRBD1; J gene: TRBJ1-3; clone size: .; V gene: TRBV6-5; CDR3 DNA: TGTGCCAGCAAAAACAGGGGATTAGACACCATATATTTT; CDR3 protein: CASKNRGLDTIYF
D gene: TRBD1; J gene: TRBJ2-2; clone size: .; V gene: TRBV15; CDR3 DNA: TGTGCCACCAGCAAATACAGGGGATCGAACACCGGGGAGCTGTTTTTT; CDR3 protein: CATSKYRGSNTGELFF
D gene: TRBD2; J gene: TRBJ2-5; clone size: .; V gene: TRBV6-6; CDR3 DNA: TGTGCCAGCAGTCACAGGACTAGTCCTTTGGCCCAGTACTTC; CDR3 protein: CASSHRTSPLAQYF
D gene: TRBD1; J gene: TRBJ2-6; clone size: .; V gene: TRBV5-1; CDR3 DNA: TGCGCCAGCAGCCCAGGAGGACAGGGCCACTCTGGGGCCAACGTCCTGACTTTC; CDR3 protein: CASSPGGQGHSGANVLTF
D gene: .; J gene: TRBJ1-2; clone size: .; V gene: TRBV10-3; CDR3 DNA: TGTGCCATCAGTGAAATGGGGGGTGGATCGTATAACTATGGCTACACCTTC; CDR3 protein: CAISEMGGGSYNYGYTF
D gene: TRBD1; J gene: TRBJ2-3; clone size: .; V gene: TRBV4-3; CDR3 DNA: TGCGCCAGCAGCCAAGCCCTCACAGGGGCTAGCACAGATACGCAGTATTTT; CDR3 protein: CASSQALTGASTDTQYF
D gene: .; J gene: TRBJ1-2; clone size: large; V gene: TRBV18; CDR3 DNA: TGTGCCAGCTCACGGGTCGGGGGTATCTATGGCTACACCTTC; CDR3 protein: CASSRVGGIYGYTF
D gene: .; J gene: TRBJ1-2; clone size: .; V gene: TRBV6-6; CDR3 DNA: TGTGCCAGCAGTTACCCACAGGGATTTGGGGATGGCTACACCTTC; CDR3 protein: CASSYPQGFGDGYTF
D gene: .; J gene: TRBJ2-5; clone size: .; V gene: TRBV5-1; CDR3 DNA: TGCGCCAGCAGCTTTTGGGGAGCACAAGAGACCCAGTACTTC; CDR3 protein: CASSFWGAQETQYF
D gene: .; J gene: TRBJ1-6; clone size: .; V gene: TRBV6-5; CDR3 DNA: TGTGCCAGCAGTTACCGGGAGCTCCCCATGGTCTCACCCCTCCACTTT; CDR3 protein: CASSYRELPMVSPLHF
D gene: TRBD1; J gene: TRBJ2-7; clone size: .; V gene: TRBV9; CDR3 DNA: TGTGCCAGCAGCGTAGGACAGGGTTTACCCTACGAGCAGTACTTC; CDR3 protein: CASSVGQGLPYEQYF
D gene: .; J gene: TRBJ1-2; clone size: .; V gene: TRBV14; CDR3 DNA: TGTGCCAGCAGCCAATTGCGGATTGGTGGCTACACCTTC; CDR3 protein: CASSQLRIGGYTF
D gene: .; J gene: TRBJ2-7; clone size: .; V gene: TRBV6-1; CDR3 DNA: TGTGCCAGCAGTGTTTCAGATTTGGTCGCCTACGAGCAGTACTTC; CDR3 protein: CASSVSDLVAYEQYF
D gene: .; J gene: TRBJ1-5; clone size: .; V gene: TRBV19; CDR3 DNA: TGTGCCAGTACGGGAGGGAATCAGCCCCAGCATTTT; CDR3 protein: CASTGGNQPQHF
D gene: .; J gene: TRBJ2-5; clone size: .; V gene: TRBV7-9; CDR3 DNA: TGTGCCAGCAATGCTTTAGCAGGGGAGACCCAGTACTTC; CDR3 protein: CASNALAGETQYF
D gene: .; J gene: TRBJ1-4; clone size: .; V gene: TRBV2; CDR3 DNA: TGTGCCAGCAGTCTAGGACAGCCTAATGAAAAACTGTTTTTT; CDR3 protein: CASSLGQPNEKLFF
D gene: TRBD2; J gene: TRBJ2-5; clone size: .; V gene: TRBV9; CDR3 DNA: TGTGCCAGCAGCGTGGCTATTAGCGGGGGGCCGCAAGAGACCCAGTACTTC; CDR3 protein: CASSVAISGGPQETQYF
D gene: .; J gene: TRBJ1-2; clone size: .; V gene: TRBV2; CDR3 DNA: TGTGCCAGCAGTCTCCGGGACTATGGCTACACCTTC; CDR3 protein: CASSLRDYGYTF
D gene: .; J gene: TRBJ1-5; clone size: .; V gene: TRBV7-2; CDR3 DNA: TGTGCCAGCAGCTTCTCTTCGACAGCCAATCAGCCCCAGCATTTT; CDR3 protein: CASSFSSTANQPQHF
D gene: .; J gene: TRBJ2-6; clone size: .; V gene: TRBV29-1; CDR3 DNA: TGCAGCGTTTCCTCCGACAGGTCTGGGGCCAACGTCCTGACTTTC; CDR3 protein: CSVSSDRSGANVLTF
D gene: TRBD2; J gene: TRBJ2-7; clone size: .; V gene: TRBV25-1; CDR3 DNA: TGTGCCAGCAGTGAGTATGCCCTAGCGGGGGGCCACTACGAGCAGTACTTC; CDR3 protein: CASSEYALAGGHYEQYF
D gene: TRBD2; J gene: TRBJ2-1; clone size: .; V gene: TRBV18; CDR3 DNA: TGTGCCACCCGAGCTAGCGGGGGGTACGAGCAGTTCTTC; CDR3 protein: CATRASGGYEQFF
D gene: .; J gene: TRBJ2-5; clone size: .; V gene: TRBV7-9; CDR3 DNA: TGTGCCAGCAGCTTAGTAGGGGGACAACAAGAGACCCAGTACTTC; CDR3 protein: CASSLVGGQQETQYF
D gene: TRBD1; J gene: TRBJ2-6; clone size: .; V gene: TRBV27; CDR3 DNA: TGTGCCAGCAGATCCCACCGGGACAGGGGGCCCTCGGGGGCCAACGTCCTGACTTTC; CDR3 protein: CASRSHRDRGPSGANVLTF
D gene: .; J gene: TRBJ2-2; clone size: .; V gene: TRBV7-9; CDR3 DNA: TGTGCCAGCAGCTTAAGGGGGACCGGGGAGCTGTTTTTT; CDR3 protein: CASSLRGTGELFF
D gene: .; J gene: TRBJ1-2; clone size: .; V gene: TRBV10-3; CDR3 DNA: TGTGCCATCAGTGGCGCAGGGAGGGTCTATGGCTACACCTTC; CDR3 protein: CAISGAGRVYGYTF
D gene: .; J gene: TRBJ1-1; clone size: .; V gene: TRBV27; CDR3 DNA: TGTGCCAGCAGTTTCCCAGGGGTGAACACTGAAGCTTTCTTT; CDR3 protein: CASSFPGVNTEAFF
D gene: TRBD1; J gene: TRBJ2-5; clone size: .; V gene: TRBV7-3; CDR3 DNA: TGTGCCAGCAGCTTAAGTGGGACAGGGGCCGAGACCCAGTACTTC; CDR3 protein: CASSLSGTGAETQYF
D gene: .; J gene: TRBJ1-5; clone size: .; V gene: TRBV28; CDR3 DNA: TGTGCCAGCAGTACCCGGACTAACAATCAGCCCCAGCATTTT; CDR3 protein: CASSTRTNNQPQHF
D gene: TRBD1; J gene: TRBJ2-7; clone size: .; V gene: TRBV5-5; CDR3 DNA: TGTGCCAGCAGCTTGCGCCGACAGGGGAATGGGCAGTACTTC; CDR3 protein: CASSLRRQGNGQYF
D gene: TRBD1; J gene: TRBJ1-5; clone size: .; V gene: TRBV10-3; CDR3 DNA: TGTGCCATCAGGGACAGGGTCGACCAGCCCCAGCATTTT; CDR3 protein: CAIRDRVDQPQHF
D gene: TRBD1; J gene: TRBJ2-6; clone size: .; V gene: TRBV9; CDR3 DNA: TGTGCCAGCAGCGTAGCTAGCCAGGGGGCGCTTGGGGCCAACGTCCTGACTTTC; CDR3 protein: CASSVASQGALGANVLTF
D gene: .; J gene: TRBJ1-5; clone size: .; V gene: TRBV4-2; CDR3 DNA: TGTGCCAGCAGCCAAGACCCACAGAACAATCAGCCCCAGCATTTT; CDR3 protein: CASSQDPQNNQPQHF
D gene: TRBD1; J gene: TRBJ1-5; clone size: .; V gene: TRBV7-2; CDR3 DNA: TGTGCCAGCAGCTTAGACACTGGACAGGGACAGCCCCAGCATTTT; CDR3 protein: CASSLDTGQGQPQHF
D gene: TRBD1; J gene: TRBJ1-2; clone size: .; V gene: TRBV7-8; CDR3 DNA: TGTGCCAGCAAACAGGGGGCACCCACCTCGGGAGGCTACACCTTC; CDR3 protein: CASKQGAPTSGGYTF
D gene: .; J gene: TRBJ2-6; clone size: .; V gene: TRBV10-3; CDR3 DNA: TGTGCCATCACCAAAGCGAGGGCCTCTGGGGCCAACGTCCTGACTTTC; CDR3 protein: CAITKARASGANVLTF
D gene: TRBD2; J gene: TRBJ2-1; clone size: .; V gene: TRBV2; CDR3 DNA: TGTGCCAGCAGGGGACTAGCGGGGGGAGGGAATGAGCAGTTCTTC; CDR3 protein: CASRGLAGGGNEQFF
D gene: TRBD1; J gene: TRBJ1-2; clone size: .; V gene: TRBV5-4; CDR3 DNA: TGTGCCAGCAGCTTTCTGACAGGGGATGGCTACACCTTC; CDR3 protein: CASSFLTGDGYTF
D gene: TRBD1; J gene: TRBJ1-4; clone size: .; V gene: TRBV2; CDR3 DNA: TGTGCCAGCAGTGAAGGCGGGACAGGGGGCGAAAAACTGTTTTTT; CDR3 protein: CASSEGGTGGEKLFF
D gene: TRBD1; J gene: TRBJ2-7; clone size: .; V gene: TRBV10-3; CDR3 DNA: TGTGCCAGCCGAGGGGGGACAGGGGAAGAGCAGTACTTC; CDR3 protein: CASRGGTGEEQYF
D gene: .; J gene: TRBJ1-2; clone size: .; V gene: TRBV5-1; CDR3 DNA: TGCGCCAGCAGCCCCGGGGGGGGCGCCGATCAAGGCTACACCTTC; CDR3 protein: CASSPGGGADQGYTF
D gene: TRBD2; J gene: TRBJ2-3; clone size: .; V gene: TRBV13; CDR3 DNA: TGTGCCAGCAGCCCGACGGGACTAGGGGTAGGGGGTACGCAGTATTTT; CDR3 protein: CASSPTGLGVGGTQYF